This T cell receptor beta chain is drawn from a study of vaccination effects on CD4 cells after COVID-19. Overall study findings and caveats: Missing from the study were early post-infection timepoints, and its convalescent patients were few.

Trimming cost V 5 bases and J 0 bases, with 7 bases left between them. This CDR3 has 13 amino acids. Points on this clone: Its cognate antigen is unknown.

TCRdb keeps only in-frame clones here, not all; method: immunoSEQ multiplex PCR. The sample has under 15,000 clones; over 60% are singletons. With the ViraFEST assay, the study expanded antigen-specific CD4+ T cells using viral peptide pools, then sequenced them. Following a roughly 10-day culture, CD4+ T cells were purified. According to PCR results, the person was infected with SARS-CoV-2 between March and December 2020. Two doses of either BNT162b2 or mRNA-1273 were given to each participant. The chain links TRBV12-3 or TRBV12-4 to TRBJ1-2; D gene uncertain. The source was CD4+ T cells from PBMCs cultured with SARS-CoV-2 spike peptides, collected after COVID-19 vaccination. This clonotype was sampled from a human donor who had a prior SARS-CoV-2 infection. The CDR3 reads CASSPQANYGYTF. In DNA form, the CDR3 reads TGTGCCAGCAGTCCCCAAGCTAACTATGGCTACACCTTC.